What follows are 10 T cell receptor beta chains derived from one specimen sequenced in a study of blood T cell repertoires in COVID-19. Clones were read by immunoSEQ multiplex PCR, and TCRdb kept only the in-frame ones, dropping some. The data contain 150,000 to 200,000 clones, 88% of them singletons. Sequenced material: PBMCs or T cells enriched from blood (not recorded which). Source of these receptors: a woman aged 50 to 60 who had recovered from COVID-19.

V gene TRBV7-2 combines with J gene TRBJ2-3; 10 nucleotides agree with TRBD2. V lost 5 bases to trimming and J lost 1 base; unmatched junction nucleotides: 9. This CDR3 contains 17 residues. CDR1 is SGHTA, CDR2 FQGNSA, per germline. The CDR3 protein is CASSASITSGGTDTQYF. The CDR3 nucleotides read TGTGCCAGCAGCGCCTCCATTACTAGCGGGGGCACAGATACGCAGTATTTT.

The table lists this clone with a count of one. J is TRBJ1-2 and V is TRBV2; no firm D call. Trimming took 4 bases from V and 2 from J, leaving 11 bases between them. Germline values: CDR1 SNHLY, CDR2 FYNNEI. This CDR3 is built from 14 residues. CDR3 sequence reads: CASSVGGSNYGYTF. In DNA form, the CDR3 reads TGTGCCAGCAGTGTCGGTGGGAGCAACTATGGCTACACCTTC.

This rearrangement joins TRBV6-2 or TRBV6-3 to TRBJ2-1; D remains unclear. CDR3 length: 14 amino acids. The V gene lost 0 bases and the J gene lost 3 bases, with 6 bases spanning the gap. Germline lookup yields CDR1 MNHEY and CDR2 SVGEGT. CDR3 region: CASSYSTFYNEQFF. CDR3 DNA: TGTGCCAGCAGTTACTCGACTTTCTACAATGAGCAGTTCTTC.

V is TRBV9 and J is TRBJ2-3, with TRBD2 identical over 8 bases. The CDR3 contains 16 residues. Germline loops: CDR1 SGDLS, CDR2 YYNGEE. Trimming took 0 bases from V and 1 from J; bases not matched to a gene: 4. This CDR3 reads CASSVDSGRRTDTQYF. The CDR3 DNA follows: TGTGCCAGCAGCGTAGACAGCGGGAGACGCACAGATACGCAGTATTTT.

This chain connects TRBV7-2 to TRBJ1-1; 11 bases are a match to TRBD1. V lost 5 bases, J lost 0 bases, and 5 bases stayed unmatched. The CDR3 is 16 amino acids. Germline V CDR1 and CDR2: SGHTA, FQGNSA. The CDR3 reads CASSLRTGGMNTEAFF. The CDR3 DNA reads as TGTGCCAGCAGCCTACGGACAGGGGGCATGAACACTGAAGCTTTCTTT.

The V gene is TRBV4-3, the J gene TRBJ1-1, with TRBD1 identical over 7 bases. This CDR3 contains 13 residues. V trimming: 0 bases; J trimming: 7 bases; junction bases outside the gene matches: 2. CDR1 and CDR2 from the germline V gene are LGHNA and YSLEER. CDR3 amino acids: CASSQDRGREAFF. The CDR3 nucleotides are TGCGCCAGCAGCCAAGATAGGGGGCGTGAAGCTTTCTTT.

The rearrangement uses TRBV5-4 and TRBJ1-1; a possible D gene is TRBD1 (5 bases). Germline V gene data show CDR1 as SGHNT and CDR2 as YYREEE (reference sequence). V shed 0 bases and J shed 0 bases, with 6 bases lying between them. The CDR3 has 14 residues. CDR3 amino acids: CASSLDRLNTEAFF. DNA for the CDR3: TGTGCCAGCAGCTTGGACAGGCTGAACACTGAAGCTTTCTTT.

This clone occurred once. This chain uses TRBV4-3 with TRBJ1-2; D is possibly TRBD1 (6 bases). V was cut by 1 base and J by 0 bases, with 12 bases left in between. CDR3 size: 16 residues. Germline CDR1 reads LGHNA; CDR2 reads YSLEER. This chain's CDR3 is CASSQGPGHSNYGYTF. The CDR3 nucleotides are TGCGCCAGCAGCCAAGGCCCGGGACACTCTAACTATGGCTACACCTTC.

The rearrangement uses TRBV7-9 and TRBJ2-1, with D perhaps matching TRBD1 (6 bases). V gave up 5 bases and J gave up 9 bases, with 26 bases separating them. Germline CDR1 reads SEHNR; CDR2 reads FQNEAQ (reference sequence). The CDR3 is made up of 17 amino acids. This CDR3 is CASSPPTGLSLNSEQFF. CDR3 DNA sequence: TGTGCCAGCAGCCCGCCGACAGGCCTAAGCCTTAACAGTGAGCAGTTCTTC.

This rearrangement joins TRBV11-3 to TRBJ2-1; 8 bases align to TRBD2. There are 15 residues in the CDR3. CDR1 is SGHNT, CDR2 YENEEA, per germline. The J segment lost 8 bases and the V segment lost 3 bases, leaving 9 bases of the junction unmatched. The CDR3 reads CASSFPSGGRYEQFF. The CDR3 DNA sequence: TGTGCCAGCAGCTTTCCTTCGGGGGGGCGTTATGAGCAGTTCTTC.